A single TCR beta chain is shown here with its context. Its recognized antigen is unknown. Base quality data are lacking; no much larger clone is found one base away. The data were obtained in a study of T cell responses to AZD1222 COVID-19 vaccine (dated by TCRdb to about 2021). Study-level background: TCR sequencing was performed for over 230 trial participants, of whom about 210 were given two doses of AZD1222 and approximately 25 were given two doses of MenACWY control vaccine. Trial participants were enrolled into age subgroups of 18-55, 56-69 and 70-plus years, which contained approximately 150, 28 and 58 TCR-sequenced participants, respectively.

V trim: 1 base; J trim: 5 bases; unmatched bases: 7. The CDR3 numbers 18 residues from cysteine through phenylalanine. This entry keeps only the CDR3 DNA: 54 bases, framed from base 1. The germline V gene sets CDR1 to MGHRA and CDR2 to YSYEKL. The CDR3 regions of human TCRbeta chains were analyzed by immunosequencing. The authors' analysis ran thus. Repertoire TCRs were matched against a reference library of SARS-CoV-2-specific TCRs generated with the MIRA antigen-specificity platform. Breadth meant the fraction of unique TCRs that were SARS-CoV-2-associated, whereas depth meant the fraction of total T cells that were SARS-CoV-2-associated. Using the MIRA data, each spike-specific TCR was mapped to the spike region that the TCR reacts to and placed in a CD4 or CD8 class. Log10-transformed breadth and depth values were compared by one-way ANOVA with Sidak's multiple comparisons tests. The clones in this table, taken by TCRdb from immuneACCESS, are in-frame only. Not every clone is retained; where verified, under half of the shortfall comes from an unresolved V gene, and the cause of the rest is unknown. The DNA was the basis for D and trimming; V, J and clone size are from that table. The sample table holds over 100,000 clones, of which about nine tenths were seen once. The leading ten clones occupy 2.5% to 3.5% of the sample.

Here is what the overall study found, with its caveats: Most participants were white British and females outnumbered males, and the authors suggested that clonal diversity may have been underestimated. In the small 56-69-year group, the increase in depth fell short of significance, most likely because of low power. Because no samples from the day 14 peak response were available, repertoires could be characterized only after the peak T cell response. After two AZD1222 doses, both the breadth and the depth of spike-specific TCRs were significantly higher than at day 0 and than in MenACWY recipients. Reportedly, almost half of the unique spike-specific TCRs recognized epitopes lying outside the regions that are mutated in the B.1.351 and B.1.1.7 variants. Vaccine-associated CD4 TCRs spanned the whole spike protein, with dominant responses in regions 160-218 and 743-854. Conclusions about previously exposed vaccinees are limited because only five to seven AZD1222 recipients were SARS-CoV-2 seropositive at baseline.

The time point label, read with the paper, signifies: about 28 days (+/-7) after the second vaccine dose. What this sample's treatment or condition label stands for: meningococcal conjugate vaccine given as trial control. Samples from vaccinated people were obtained from the UK trials COV001 and COV002, which included a single-blind randomized controlled phase 2/3 trial of AZD1222 (ChAdOx1 nCoV-19) in healthy adults. Trial participant PBMC samples were collected at day 0 and day 28 after the second dose for TCRbeta chain sequencing. The chain is encoded by TRBV4-1 joined to TRBJ2-1, with 14 bases in between that match TRBD2. The clonotype was recovered from an adult who received the MenACWY meningococcal vaccine as a control. Source: peripheral blood, taken 28 days after the second dose of the MenACWY control vaccine. The CDR3 has the sequence CASSQGLAGGKENNEQFF. The sequenced DNA: TGCGCCAGCAGCCAAGGACTAGCGGGGGGGAAGGAGAACAATGAGCAGTTCTTC.